This T cell receptor beta chain was captured by sequencing in a study of cytomegalovirus exposure and HLA in healthy donors. Study-level results: Among immune exposure information, only CMV serostatus was available. Among TCR beta chains of equal frequency, HLA-associated ones were more clonally expanded in a later analysis. TCR beta V- and J-gene trimming was later associated with a missense DCLRE1C variant.

The PCR employed 60 Vbeta primers together with 13 Jbeta primers. Original processing methods: An analysis that came later counted roughly 87 million unique TCR beta chains, around 12 million shared. Sequencing used immunoSEQ multiplex PCR; TCRdb keeps in-frame clones, though not all of them. V, J and clone size are taken as reported in that table, and D and trimming were inferred from the DNA itself. This sample contains under 150,000 clones. The CDR3 has 13 residues. From germline, CDR1 is GTSNPN and CDR2 SVGIG (reference sequence). The germline V and J ends were trimmed by 0 bases and 4 bases, with 4 bases remaining between them. Details on this clone: The antigen is not known.

The sample taken for sequencing was PBMCs. This TCR was recovered from a woman aged 60-75 years in good health and CMV-seronegative. The chain employs TRBV30 and TRBJ2-6; D is unclear. CDR3 residues: CAWSVAGANVLTF. The DNA for the CDR3 is TGTGCCTGGAGTGTAGCCGGGGCCAACGTCCTGACTTTC.